A single sample gave rise to the 7 T cell receptor beta chains below, sequenced in a study of shared clonotypes between healthy human individuals (dated by TCRdb to the early 2020s). The library relied on the immunoSEQ multiplex PCR assay. As stored in TCRdb, this immuneACCESS dataset retains in-frame rearrangements with V and J assigned. A fraction of the clones does not appear; measured against another copy, unresolved V genes explain less than half of the discrepancy, and the remainder lacks a known reason. The sample table holds fewer than 3 million clones, of which around 92% were seen once. The ten largest clones represent around 0.4% of the sample. Sequences were obtained from naive CD4+ T cells from PBMCs. Per the publication, the cell subset or site label means: CD45RA+ positively selected. The receptors shown here come from a man younger than 35 in good health. Some clones in this sample may be carry-over from other donors' samples.

This rearrangement joins TRBV7-6 to TRBJ2-7; D might be TRBD2 (5 bases). V shed 1 base and J shed 3 bases, with 13 bases lying between them. Germline assignment: CDR1 SGHVS and CDR2 FNYEAQ. This CDR3 has 15 amino acids. CDR3 residues: CASSLDSRDHYEQYF. The CDR3 nucleotides read TGTGCCAGCAGCTTAGATTCCCGGGATCACTACGAGCAGTACTTC.

This sequence joins TRBV28 and TRBJ1-1; TRBD1 agrees at 10 bases. Trimming removed 3 bases from V and 6 bases from J; junction bases left unmatched: 10. Germline V gene sequence: CDR1 MDHEN, CDR2 SYDVKM. The CDR3 is 16 amino acids. CDR3 in DNA: TGTGCCAGCAGTTTGGGACAGGGGACCCCTGGGGCTGAAGCTTTCTTT. Translating gives CASSLGQGTPGAEAFF.

This clone was counted between two and nine times. The chain couples TRBV9 to TRBJ2-1, with D possibly being TRBD2 (6 bases). Germline V CDR1 and CDR2: SGDLS, YYNGEE. V lost 1 base and J lost 6, with 17 bases in between. This CDR3 spans 16 amino acids. Here the CDR3 DNA reads TGTGCCAGCAGCGTAACGGTTGGGGACTTCTCCAATGAGCAGTTCTTC. It codes for CASSVTVGDFSNEQFF.

V usage is TRBV29-1 and J usage is TRBJ2-1, with TRBD2 as a possible D gene (7 bases). The CDR3 totals 16 residues. CDR1 SQVTM and CDR2 ANQGSEA come from the germline V gene. The germline V and J ends were trimmed by 4 bases and 7 bases, with 23 bases remaining between them. The CDR3 bases are TGCAGCGTTGGAATCCCTGGGGGGGCGAATCCGAATGAGCAGTTCTTC. This gives the protein CSVGIPGGANPNEQFF.

The chain is built from TRBV6-6 and TRBJ2-1, with TRBD2 as a possible D gene (6 bases). Germline assignment: CDR1 MNHNY and CDR2 SVGAGI (reference sequence). The CDR3 consists of 16 residues. V was pared by 5 bases and J by 9 bases, with 23 bases between. This CDR3 is CASSQPGLSDVGEQFF. Here the CDR3 DNA reads TGTGCCAGCAGTCAACCGGGACTTAGCGATGTAGGTGAGCAGTTCTTC.

The chain couples TRBV6-6 to TRBJ2-1, with 10 bases aligning to TRBD2. After removal of 6 bases from V and 7 bases from J, the junction contained 12 bases not matched to a gene. Per germline, CDR1 MNHNY and CDR2 SVGAGI (reference sequence). The CDR3 totals 16 residues. CDR3 in DNA: TGTGCCAGCAGCGACGGATCTAGCGGGAGTATTAATGAGCAGTTCTTC. Translating gives CASSDGSSGSINEQFF.

The chain couples TRBV28 to TRBJ2-7; 8 bases fit TRBD1. The CDR3 is 15 amino acids. V dropped 1 base and J dropped 2; count of bases not matched to a gene: 4. Germline values: CDR1 MDHEN, CDR2 SYDVKM. In DNA, the CDR3 is TGTGCCAGCAGTTTATCGGGACAGGTCACCTACGAGCAGTACTTC. Residues: CASSLSGQVTYEQYF.